This T cell receptor (beta chain) was sequenced during a study of identifying expanded T cells in peripheral blood (dated by TCRdb to between 2018 and 2020). Notes on the research overall: Technical replicates were generated by sequencing separate aliquots of the same genomic DNA pool, with four replicates compared pairwise.

During the collection period, no infections or other immune events were recorded for the healthy donors. Blood repertoires from healthy donors were used as a training cohort for calibrating time-dependent variance in a beta-binomial model of differential abundance of T-cell clones. There were roughly 10 healthy donors in the training cohort, of whom 3 were female and 7 were male. An age range of roughly 29 to 64 years, with an average of 43 years, was recorded for the donors. Obtained from a commercial supplier, whole blood was collected from each healthy donor at three time points set around 13 days apart. Genomic DNA was extracted from unsorted whole blood for immunosequencing. CDR1 and CDR2 are drawn from the germline V gene: SGHTA, FQGNSA. From cysteine to phenylalanine, the CDR3 is 14 amino acids long. Only the CDR3 part of the read is kept: 42 bases, read in frame from the first base. Trimming takes 2 bases from V and 7 bases from J, and the germline ends sit 11 bases apart.

The immunoSEQ Assay, which uses bias-controlled multiplex PCR amplification of genomic DNA, was used to profile TCRbeta CDR3 regions. The original pipeline was this. To quantify the absolute abundance of each unique TCRbeta CDR3 region, the sequences were collapsed and filtered. Differential abundance was assessed using a binomial (Fisher-equivalent) model and a beta-binomial model in which time-dependent variance fitted from healthy donors was added. Clones with fewer than 5 combined templates were removed, and differential abundance was called for clones with a Benjamini-Hochberg FDR below 0.01. In the beta-binomial model, variance was expressed as a function of the total template count across the two samples, in the form v = (b*log(k)+a)^2. This is the immuneACCESS table as TCRdb keeps it, with only in-frame sequences that have V and J called. A part of the clones is gone; compared with another copy, unresolved V genes explain less than half, and the rest is unexplained. V and J calls and clone size come straight from that table; D and trimming were deduced from the DNA. This sample comprises under 150,000 clones, 75% to 90% of them detected only once. The ten top clones hold roughly 8% of the sample.

Paper-wide results and their limitations: Variance in clone template counts between roughly 2-week samples significantly increased with total template count across all healthy donors. The binomial model flagged approximately 1.2 differentially abundant clones between technical replicates, compared with around 15 over approximately 2 weeks and 19 over roughly 4 weeks. The authors expected that over much longer intervals, such as months to years, biological variance in healthy repertoires might increase even further. The beta-binomial model significantly reduced the number of clones called differentially abundant and the false-positive rate across all healthy-donor time intervals.

In regard to this clone: Its binding antigen is unknown. No qualities accompany the bases; no much larger clone lies one base away.

This receptor was obtained from a person aged 18 to 69 in good health. The chain links TRBV7-2 with TRBJ2-2; a tentative D match to TRBD2 spans 5 bases. Sequenced sample: blood. The nucleotide sequence is given as TGTGCCAGCAGCTTATTGGGTCGGGACGGGGAGCTGTTTTTT. It translates as CASSLLGRDGELFF.